Detailed here is one T cell receptor beta chain. These data originate in a study of cytomegalovirus exposure and HLA in healthy donors. The primer mix had 60 Vbeta and 13 Jbeta primers. Data came from immunoSEQ multiplex PCR; TCRdb stores just in-frame clones and leaves some out. The sample lists about 180,000 clones, 60% to 80% seen once, with around 2.5% in the top ten. Deletions cut 3 bases from V and 6 bases from J, with 11 bases between. The CDR3 has 14 residues. Germline V lookup: CDR1 PRHDT, CDR2 FYEKMQ (reference sequence). The TCR originated in a man aged 60 to 69 in good health and CMV-seronegative. Sequencing input: PBMCs. The rearrangement uses TRBV13 and TRBJ2-2; a possible D gene is TRBD1 (5 bases). CDR3 region: CASSFGRTPGELFF. The CDR3 region has the DNA TGTGCCAGCAGCTTCGGACGGACACCCGGGGAGCTGTTTTTT. The variable domain in full, completed from reference TRBV13 and TRBJ2-2, reads AAGVIQSPRHLIKEKRETATLKCYPIPRHDTVYWYQQGPGQDPQFLISFYEKMQSDKGSIPDRFSAQQFSDYHSELNMSSLELGDSALYFCASSFGRTPGELFFGEGSRLTVL.